Listed below are T cell receptor beta chains from one sample, sequenced in a study of cytomegalovirus exposure and HLA in healthy donors. TCRdb's copy holds only in-frame clones and misses some; the assay was immunoSEQ multiplex PCR. The table lists about 190,000 clones, 80% to 85% of them singletons. The sequencing input was PBMCs. The receptor source for this set is a woman under 30 in good health and CMV-seropositive. Both conserved end residues are part of each CDR3. D genes are given only for firm matches. Clone size is given for some rows only: seen once, a few or many times, or a class if the clone is expanded.

j_gene | d_gene | v_gene | len | abundance | CDR3nt | CDR3aa
TRBJ2-2 | - | TRBV7-9 | 15 | - | TGTGCCAGCAGCTTAGAGGCAGGCTACACCGGGGAGCTGTTTTTT | CASSLEAGYTGELFF
TRBJ2-7 | - | TRBV11-2 | 11 | - | TGTGCCAGCAGCTCCCACTACGAGCAGTACTTC | CASSSHYEQYF
TRBJ2-7 | - | TRBV28 | 13 | - | TGTGCCAGCAGTTGGCAGGCTCTCTACGAGCAGTACTTC | CASSWQALYEQYF
TRBJ1-6 | - | TRBV6-1 | 13 | - | TGTGCCAGCACCTCAAGGGAGTACTCACCCCTCCACTTT | CASTSREYSPLHF
TRBJ1-6 | - | TRBV18 | 14 | - | TGTGCCAGCTCCAATAATAGGGGGAATTCACCCCTCCACTTT | CASSNNRGNSPLHF
TRBJ1-3 | TRBD1 | TRBV7-9 | 16 | - | TGTGCCAGCAGCGATACAGGGGGTGGCTCTGGAAACACCATATATTTT | CASSDTGGGSGNTIYF
TRBJ2-5 | - | TRBV7-6 | 14 | - | TGTGCCAGCAGCTTATCGACGGGACAAGAGACCCAGTACTTC | CASSLSTGQETQYF
TRBJ2-5 | TRBD2 | TRBV11-1 | 11 | - | TGTGCCAGCAGGGGGGGGGAGACCCAGTACTTC | CASRGGETQYF
TRBJ2-3 | - | TRBV6-1 | 17 | - | TGTGCCAGCAGTGCGTTCCCTCAGGGGACCCTCACAGATACGCAGTATTTT | CASSAFPQGTLTDTQYF
TRBJ2-5 | - | TRBV4-1 | 16 | once | TGCGCCAGCAGCCAAGATAAGGCCCCCAGGGGAGAGACCCAGTACTTC | CASSQDKAPRGETQYF
TRBJ2-1 | TRBD2 | TRBV7-2 | 14 | - | TGTGCCAGCAGAACCGGGACTAGCTACAATGAGCAGTTCTTC | CASRTGTSYNEQFF
TRBJ2-2 | TRBD1 | TRBV2 | 15 | few | TGTGCCAGCAGTTCTGGGACAGCGAACACCGGGGAGCTGTTTTTT | CASSSGTANTGELFF
TRBJ2-5 | - | TRBV2 | 14 | - | TGTGCCAGCATTGGAGGGGCGACTAAAGAGACCCAGTACTTC | CASIGGATKETQYF
TRBJ1-1 | TRBD1 | TRBV4-2 | 14 | - | TGTGCCAGCAGCCAATTACCCAGGGGGACTGAAGCTTTCTTT | CASSQLPRGTEAFF
TRBJ1-1 | - | TRBV5-1 | 16 | - | TGCGCCAGCAGCTCGTCCCGGGTCCGCGGTGACACTGAAGCTTTCTTT | CASSSSRVRGDTEAFF
TRBJ1-4 | - | TRBV6-6 | 15 | - | TGTGCCAGCAGGAAAGGACAGACTCTTTATGAAAAACTGTTTTTT | CASRKGQTLYEKLFF
TRBJ1-2 | - | TRBV5-5 | 15 | - | TGTGCCAGCAGCTTGGGGGGGGGCTCGTTCTATGGCTACACCTTC | CASSLGGGSFYGYTF
TRBJ1-1 | TRBD1 | TRBV4-1 | 17 | - | TGCGCCAGCAGCCAACTACGGGACAGGGCAATCGACACTGAAGCTTTCTTT | CASSQLRDRAIDTEAFF
TRBJ1-4 | TRBD1 | TRBV19 | 14 | - | TGTGCCAGTAACCGACAGGGAAGCGTTGAAAAACTGTTTTTT | CASNRQGSVEKLFF
TRBJ2-1 | TRBD2 | TRBV19 | 13 | - | TGTGCCAGTAGCACGGGGGGCTACAATGAGCAGTTCTTC | CASSTGGYNEQFF
TRBJ1-2 | TRBD1 | TRBV19 | 16 | - | TGTGCCAGTAGTGCGGGCGGGACAGATGCTAACTATGGCTACACCTTC | CASSAGGTDANYGYTF
TRBJ2-3 | TRBD2 | TRBV4-1 | 14 | - | TGCGCCAGCAGGATAGCGGGGGGGGCAGATACGCAGTATTTT | CASRIAGGADTQYF
TRBJ2-5 | - | TRBV5-4 | 12 | few | TGTGCCAGCAGCCCGCGCGGAGAGACCCAGTACTTC | CASSPRGETQYF
TRBJ2-3 | - | TRBV18 | 13 | - | TGTGCCAGCTCACCGGGAGGACTAGATACGCAGTATTTT | CASSPGGLDTQYF
TRBJ2-7 | TRBD1 | TRBV5-6 | 15 | - | TGTGCCAGCAGCTTGGTCAGGGGGCTTGGGTACGAGCAGTACTTC | CASSLVRGLGYEQYF
TRBJ1-6 | - | TRBV25-1 | 14 | once | TGTGCCAGCAGTGTAGGGGTCTATAATTCACCCCTCCACTTT | CASSVGVYNSPLHF
TRBJ2-1 | - | TRBV2 | 14 | - | TGTGCCAGCAGTGGAAGGGGAACCTACAATGAGCAGTTCTTC | CASSGRGTYNEQFF
TRBJ1-5 | - | TRBV9 | 15 | - | TGTGCCAGCAGCGTAGACGGACATAGCAATCAGCCCCAGCATTTT | CASSVDGHSNQPQHF